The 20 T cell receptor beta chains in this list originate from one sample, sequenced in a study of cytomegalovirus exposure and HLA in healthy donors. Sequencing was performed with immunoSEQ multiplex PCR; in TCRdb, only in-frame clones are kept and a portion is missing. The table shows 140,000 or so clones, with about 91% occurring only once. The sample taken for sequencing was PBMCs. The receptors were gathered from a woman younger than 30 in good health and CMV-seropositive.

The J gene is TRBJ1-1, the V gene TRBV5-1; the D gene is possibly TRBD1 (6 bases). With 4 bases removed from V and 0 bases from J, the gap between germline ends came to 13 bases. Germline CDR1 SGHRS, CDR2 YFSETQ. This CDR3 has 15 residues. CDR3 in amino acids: CASSPRGGMNTEAFF. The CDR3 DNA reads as TGCGCCAGCAGCCCGAGGGGGGGAATGAACACTGAAGCTTTCTTT. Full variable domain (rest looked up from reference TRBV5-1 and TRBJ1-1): KAGVTQTPRYLIKTRGQQVTLSCSPISGHRSVSWYQQTPGQGLQFLFEYFSETQRNKGNFPGRFSGRQFSNSRSEMNVSTLELGDSALYLCASSPRGGMNTEAFFGQGTRLTVV.

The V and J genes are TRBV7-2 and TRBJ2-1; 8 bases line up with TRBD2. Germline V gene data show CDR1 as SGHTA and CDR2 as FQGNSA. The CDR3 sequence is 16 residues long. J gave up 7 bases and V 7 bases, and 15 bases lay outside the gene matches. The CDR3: CASTLGTRLSVNEQFF. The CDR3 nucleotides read TGTGCCAGCACCCTAGGGACTAGACTCTCGGTAAATGAGCAGTTCTTC.

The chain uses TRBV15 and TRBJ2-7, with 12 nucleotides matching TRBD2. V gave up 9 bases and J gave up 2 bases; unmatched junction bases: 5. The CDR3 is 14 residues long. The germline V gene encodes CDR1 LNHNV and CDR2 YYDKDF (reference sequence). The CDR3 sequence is CATASGGAAYEQYF. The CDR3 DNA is TGTGCCACGGCTAGCGGGGGGGCAGCCTACGAGCAGTACTTC.

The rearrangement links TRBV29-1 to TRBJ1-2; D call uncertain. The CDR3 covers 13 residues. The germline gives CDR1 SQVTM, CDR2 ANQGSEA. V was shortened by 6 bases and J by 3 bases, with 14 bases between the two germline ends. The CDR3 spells CSVEAVQYYGYTF. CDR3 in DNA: TGCAGCGTCGAGGCGGTCCAATACTATGGCTACACCTTC.

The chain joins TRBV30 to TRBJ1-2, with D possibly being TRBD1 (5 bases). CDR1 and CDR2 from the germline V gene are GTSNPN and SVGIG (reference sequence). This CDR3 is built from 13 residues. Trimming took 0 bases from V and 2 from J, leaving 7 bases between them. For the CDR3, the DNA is TGTGCCTGGAGTGTACGGACAAACTATGGCTACACCTTC. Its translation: CAWSVRTNYGYTF.

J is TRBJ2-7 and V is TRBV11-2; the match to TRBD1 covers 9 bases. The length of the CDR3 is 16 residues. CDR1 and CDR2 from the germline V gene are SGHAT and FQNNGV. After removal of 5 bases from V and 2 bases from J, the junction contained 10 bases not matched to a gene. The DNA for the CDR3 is TGTGCCAGCAGCGACCCCTGGACAGGGGACACCTACGAGCAGTACTTC. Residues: CASSDPWTGDTYEQYF.

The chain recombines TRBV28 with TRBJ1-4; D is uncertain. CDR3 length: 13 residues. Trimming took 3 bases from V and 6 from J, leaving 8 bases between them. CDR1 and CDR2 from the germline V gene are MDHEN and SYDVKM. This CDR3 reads CASSFGSYEKLFF. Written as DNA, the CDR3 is TGTGCCAGCAGTTTTGGGAGTTATGAAAAACTGTTTTTT.

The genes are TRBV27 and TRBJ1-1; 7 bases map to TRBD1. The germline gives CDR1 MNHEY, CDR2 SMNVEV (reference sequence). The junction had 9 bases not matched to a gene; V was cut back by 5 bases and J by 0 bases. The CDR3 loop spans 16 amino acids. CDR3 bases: TGTGCCAGCAGTCCCGGGACAGTAAATCTGAACACTGAAGCTTTCTTT. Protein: CASSPGTVNLNTEAFF.

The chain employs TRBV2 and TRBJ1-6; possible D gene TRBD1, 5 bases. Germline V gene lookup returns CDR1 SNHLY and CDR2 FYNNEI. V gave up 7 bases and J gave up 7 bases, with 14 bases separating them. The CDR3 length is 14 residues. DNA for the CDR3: TGTGCCAGCAATAAGGGGCTAGTCAATTCACCCCTCCACTTT. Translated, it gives CASNKGLVNSPLHF.

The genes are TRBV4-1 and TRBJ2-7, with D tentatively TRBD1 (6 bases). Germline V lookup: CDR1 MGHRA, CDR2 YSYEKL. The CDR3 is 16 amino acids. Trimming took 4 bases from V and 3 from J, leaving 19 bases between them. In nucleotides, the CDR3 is TGCGCCAGCAGCCCAGTGGGTGGGACAAATATCTACGAGCAGTACTTC. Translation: CASSPVGGTNIYEQYF.

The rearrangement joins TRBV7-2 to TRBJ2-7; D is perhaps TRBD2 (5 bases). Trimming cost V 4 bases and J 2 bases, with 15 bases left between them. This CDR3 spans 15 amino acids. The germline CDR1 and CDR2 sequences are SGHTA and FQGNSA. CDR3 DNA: TGTGCCAGCAGCTCACTGGCGGAGGCCCCCTACGAGCAGTACTTC. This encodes CASSSLAEAPYEQYF.

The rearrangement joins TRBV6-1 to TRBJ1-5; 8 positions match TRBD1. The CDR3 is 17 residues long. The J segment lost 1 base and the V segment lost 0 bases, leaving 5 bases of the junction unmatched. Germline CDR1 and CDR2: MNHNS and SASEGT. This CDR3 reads CASSEAGRTGSNQPQHF. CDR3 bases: TGTGCCAGCAGTGAAGCTGGACGGACAGGGAGCAATCAGCCCCAGCATTTT.

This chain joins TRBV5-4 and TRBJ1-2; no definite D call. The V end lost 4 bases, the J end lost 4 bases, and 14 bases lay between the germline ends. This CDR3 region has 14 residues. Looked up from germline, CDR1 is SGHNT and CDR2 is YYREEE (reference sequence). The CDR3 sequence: CASSPGWQVYGYTF. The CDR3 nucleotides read TGTGCCAGCAGCCCAGGCTGGCAGGTCTATGGCTACACCTTC.

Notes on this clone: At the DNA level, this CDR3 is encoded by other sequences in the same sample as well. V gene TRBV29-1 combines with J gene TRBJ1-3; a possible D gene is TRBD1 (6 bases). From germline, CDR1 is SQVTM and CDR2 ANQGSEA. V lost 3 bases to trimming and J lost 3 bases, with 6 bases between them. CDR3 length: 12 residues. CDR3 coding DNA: TGCAGCGTTGACAGGGGTGGAAACACCATATATTTT. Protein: CSVDRGGNTIYF.

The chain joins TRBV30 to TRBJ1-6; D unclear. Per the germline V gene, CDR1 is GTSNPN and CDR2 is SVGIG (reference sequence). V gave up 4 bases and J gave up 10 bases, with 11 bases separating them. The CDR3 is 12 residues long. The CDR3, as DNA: TGTGCCTGGAATACAGTCAAGTCACCCCTCCACTTT. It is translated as CAWNTVKSPLHF.

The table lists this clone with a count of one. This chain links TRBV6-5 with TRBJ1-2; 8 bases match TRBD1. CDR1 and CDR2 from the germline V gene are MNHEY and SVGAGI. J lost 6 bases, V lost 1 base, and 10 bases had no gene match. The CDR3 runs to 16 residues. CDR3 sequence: CASSYFAGGEEDGYTF. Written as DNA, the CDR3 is TGTGCCAGCAGTTACTTTGCAGGGGGCGAGGAGGATGGCTACACCTTC.

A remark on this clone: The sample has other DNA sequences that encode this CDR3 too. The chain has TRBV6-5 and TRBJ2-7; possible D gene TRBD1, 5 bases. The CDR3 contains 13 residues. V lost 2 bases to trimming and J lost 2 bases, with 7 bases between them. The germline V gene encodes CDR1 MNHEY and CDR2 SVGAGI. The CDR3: CASSYGRAYEQYF. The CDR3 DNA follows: TGTGCCAGCAGTTACGGCAGGGCCTACGAGCAGTACTTC.

CDR3 nucleotides: TGTGCCACCAGCGTCTCGCCTCGAGCTGGGGGGACAGATACGCAGTATTTT. Its translation: CATSVSPRAGGTDTQYF. The chain recombines TRBV15 with TRBJ2-3; a possible D gene is TRBD2 (6 bases). The germline CDR1 and CDR2 sequences are LNHNV and YYDKDF (reference sequence). This CDR3 is 17 amino acids long. Trimming left V 5 bases short and J 3 bases short, with 21 bases between. Full variable domain (rest looked up from reference TRBV15 and TRBJ2-3): DAMVIQNPRYQVTQFGKPVTLSCSQTLNHNVMYWYQQKSSQAPKLLFHYYDKDFNNEADTPDNFQSRRPNTSFCFLDIRSPGLGDTAMYLCATSVSPRAGGTDTQYFGPGTRLTVL.

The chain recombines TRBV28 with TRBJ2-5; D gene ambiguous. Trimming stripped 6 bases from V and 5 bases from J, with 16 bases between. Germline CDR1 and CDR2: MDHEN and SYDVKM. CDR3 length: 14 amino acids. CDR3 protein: CASSTDRGAETQYF. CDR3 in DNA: TGTGCCAGCAGCACCGACCGAGGCGCGGAGACCCAGTACTTC.

The CDR3: CASSSGGSGNTIYF. CDR3 coding DNA: TGTGCCAGCAGCTCCGGGGGCTCTGGAAACACCATATATTTT. The rearrangement uses TRBV7-2 and TRBJ1-3; maybe TRBD1 (5 bases). V was cut by 4 bases and J by 0 bases, with 7 bases left in between. Germline CDR1 reads SGHTA; CDR2 reads FQGNSA. The CDR3 is 14 residues long.